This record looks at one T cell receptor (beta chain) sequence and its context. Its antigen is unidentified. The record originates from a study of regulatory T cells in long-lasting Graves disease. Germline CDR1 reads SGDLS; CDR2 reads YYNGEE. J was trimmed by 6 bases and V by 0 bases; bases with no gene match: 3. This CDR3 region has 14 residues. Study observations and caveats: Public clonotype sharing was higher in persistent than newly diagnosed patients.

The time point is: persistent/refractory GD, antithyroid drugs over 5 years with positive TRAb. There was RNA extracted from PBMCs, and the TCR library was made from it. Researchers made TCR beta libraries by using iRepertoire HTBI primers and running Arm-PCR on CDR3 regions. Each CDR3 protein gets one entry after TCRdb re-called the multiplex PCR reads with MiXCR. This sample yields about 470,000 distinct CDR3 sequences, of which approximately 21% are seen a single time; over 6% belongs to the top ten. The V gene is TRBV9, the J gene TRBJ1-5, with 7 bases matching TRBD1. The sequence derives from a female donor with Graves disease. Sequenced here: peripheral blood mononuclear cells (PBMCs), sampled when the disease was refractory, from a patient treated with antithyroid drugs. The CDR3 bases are TGTGCCAGCAGCGTAGGGACAGGCGGTCAGCCCCAGCATTTT. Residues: CASSVGTGGQPQHF.